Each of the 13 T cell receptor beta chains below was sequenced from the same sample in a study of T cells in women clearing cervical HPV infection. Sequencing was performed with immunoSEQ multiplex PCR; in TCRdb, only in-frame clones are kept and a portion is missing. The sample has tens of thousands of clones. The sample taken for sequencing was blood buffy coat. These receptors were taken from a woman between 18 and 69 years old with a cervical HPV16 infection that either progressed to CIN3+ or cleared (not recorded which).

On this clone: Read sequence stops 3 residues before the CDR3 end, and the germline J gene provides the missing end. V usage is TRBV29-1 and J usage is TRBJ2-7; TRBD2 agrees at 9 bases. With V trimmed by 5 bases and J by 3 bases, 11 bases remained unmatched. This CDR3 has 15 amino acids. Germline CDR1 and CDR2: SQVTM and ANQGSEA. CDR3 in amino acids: CSVPNNSGGDYEQYF. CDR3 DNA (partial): TGCAGCGTTCCCAACAATAGCGGGGGTGACTACGAG.

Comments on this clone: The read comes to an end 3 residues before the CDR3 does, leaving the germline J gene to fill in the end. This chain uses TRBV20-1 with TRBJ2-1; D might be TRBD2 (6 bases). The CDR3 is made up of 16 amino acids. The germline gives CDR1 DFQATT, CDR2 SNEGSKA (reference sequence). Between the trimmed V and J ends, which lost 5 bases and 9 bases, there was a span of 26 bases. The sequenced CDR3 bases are TGCAGTGCTTGGTTGCGGGGCACAGGTGCGATGGGTGAG. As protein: CSAWLRGTGAMGE. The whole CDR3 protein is CSAWLRGTGAMGEQFF.

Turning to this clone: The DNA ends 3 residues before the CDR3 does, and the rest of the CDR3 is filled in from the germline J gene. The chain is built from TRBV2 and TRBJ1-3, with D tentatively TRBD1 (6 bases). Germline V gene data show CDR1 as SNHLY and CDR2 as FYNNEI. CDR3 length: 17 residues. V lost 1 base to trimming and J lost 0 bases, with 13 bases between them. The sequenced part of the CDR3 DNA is TGTGCCAGCAGTGAAGAGGGAACAGGGATCTCTGGAAACACC. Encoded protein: CASSEEGTGISGNT. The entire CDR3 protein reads CASSEEGTGISGNTIYF.

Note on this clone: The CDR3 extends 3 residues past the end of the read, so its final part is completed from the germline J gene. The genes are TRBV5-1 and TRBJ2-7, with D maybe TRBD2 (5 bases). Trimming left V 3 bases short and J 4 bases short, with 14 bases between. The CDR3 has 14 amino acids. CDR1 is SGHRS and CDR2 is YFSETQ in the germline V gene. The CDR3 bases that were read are TGCGCCAGCAGCTCCACTAGTAGTGGGTACGAG. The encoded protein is CASSSTSSGYE. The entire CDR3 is CASSSTSSGYEQYF.

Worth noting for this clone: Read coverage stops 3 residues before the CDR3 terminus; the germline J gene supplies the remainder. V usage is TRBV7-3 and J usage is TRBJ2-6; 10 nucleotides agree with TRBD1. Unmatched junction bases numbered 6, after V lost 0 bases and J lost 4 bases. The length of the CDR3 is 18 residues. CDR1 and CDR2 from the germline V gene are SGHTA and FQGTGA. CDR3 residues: CASSLTPGQGMGANVLTF. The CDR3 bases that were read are TGTGCCAGCAGCTTAACCCCGGGACAGGGGATGGGGGCCAACGTC. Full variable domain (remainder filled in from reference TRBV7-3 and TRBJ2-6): GAGVSQTPSNKVTEKGKYVELRCDPISGHTALYWYRQSLGQGPEFLIYFQGTGAADDSGLPNDRFFAVRPEGSVSTLKIQRTERGDSAVYLCASSLTPGQGMGANVLTFGAGSRLTVL.

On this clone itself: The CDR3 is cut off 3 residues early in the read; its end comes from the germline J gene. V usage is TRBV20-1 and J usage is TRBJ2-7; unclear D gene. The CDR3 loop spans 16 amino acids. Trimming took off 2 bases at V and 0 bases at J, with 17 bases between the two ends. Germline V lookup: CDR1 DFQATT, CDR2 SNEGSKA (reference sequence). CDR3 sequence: CSARPQIASSSYEQYF. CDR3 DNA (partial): TGCAGTGCTAGACCTCAAATAGCATCAAGCTCCTACGAG.

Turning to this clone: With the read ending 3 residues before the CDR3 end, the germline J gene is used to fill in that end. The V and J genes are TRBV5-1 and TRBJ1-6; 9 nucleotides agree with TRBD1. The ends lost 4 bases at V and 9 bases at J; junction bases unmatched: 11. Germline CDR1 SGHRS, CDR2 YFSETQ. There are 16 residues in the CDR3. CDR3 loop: CASSPDRGVSSSPLHF. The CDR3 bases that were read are TGCGCCAGCAGCCCGGACAGGGGCGTAAGTAGTTCACCC.

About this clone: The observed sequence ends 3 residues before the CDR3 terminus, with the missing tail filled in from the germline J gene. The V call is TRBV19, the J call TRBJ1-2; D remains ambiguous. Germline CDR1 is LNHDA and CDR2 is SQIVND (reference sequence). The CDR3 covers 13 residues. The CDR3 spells CASSSGVTDTYTF. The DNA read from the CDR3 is TGTGCCAGTAGTAGCGGGGTCACAGATACC. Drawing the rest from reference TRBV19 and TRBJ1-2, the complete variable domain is DGGITQSPKYLFRKEGQNVTLSCEQNLNHDAMYWYRQDPGQGLRLIYYSQIVNDFQKGDIAEGYSVSREKKESFPLTVTSAQKNPTAFYLCASSSGVTDTYTFGSGTRLTVV.

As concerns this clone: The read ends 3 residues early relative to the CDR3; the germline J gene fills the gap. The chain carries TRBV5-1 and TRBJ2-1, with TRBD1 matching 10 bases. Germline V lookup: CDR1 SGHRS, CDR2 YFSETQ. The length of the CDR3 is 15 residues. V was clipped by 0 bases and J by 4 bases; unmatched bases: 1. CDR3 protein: CASSLVGQGYNEQFF. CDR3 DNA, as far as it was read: TGCGCCAGCAGCTTGGTGGGACAGGGGTACAATGAG.

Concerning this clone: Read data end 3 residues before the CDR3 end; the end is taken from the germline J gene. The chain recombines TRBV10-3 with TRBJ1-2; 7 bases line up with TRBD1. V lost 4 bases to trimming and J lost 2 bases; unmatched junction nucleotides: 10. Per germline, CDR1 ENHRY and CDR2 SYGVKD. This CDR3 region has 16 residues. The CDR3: CAISVWTGASNYGYTF. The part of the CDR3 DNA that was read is TGTGCCATCAGTGTCTGGACAGGAGCCAGCAACTATGGC.

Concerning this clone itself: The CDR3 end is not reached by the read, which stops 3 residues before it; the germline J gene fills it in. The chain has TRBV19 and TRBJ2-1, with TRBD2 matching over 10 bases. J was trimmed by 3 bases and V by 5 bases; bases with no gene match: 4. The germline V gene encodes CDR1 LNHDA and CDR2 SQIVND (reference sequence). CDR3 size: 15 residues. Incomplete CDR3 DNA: TGTGCCAGTAGTCGGGCTAGCGGGAGCTACAATGAG. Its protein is CASSRASGSYNE. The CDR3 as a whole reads CASSRASGSYNEQFF.

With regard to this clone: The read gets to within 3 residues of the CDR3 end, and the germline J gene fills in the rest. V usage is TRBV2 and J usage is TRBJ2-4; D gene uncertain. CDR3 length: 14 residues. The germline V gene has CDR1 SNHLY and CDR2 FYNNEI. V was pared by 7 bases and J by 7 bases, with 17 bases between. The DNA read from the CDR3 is TGTGCCAGCAACGGGTTAGTTAGCAGCAACATT. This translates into CASNGLVSSNI. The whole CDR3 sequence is CASNGLVSSNIQYF.

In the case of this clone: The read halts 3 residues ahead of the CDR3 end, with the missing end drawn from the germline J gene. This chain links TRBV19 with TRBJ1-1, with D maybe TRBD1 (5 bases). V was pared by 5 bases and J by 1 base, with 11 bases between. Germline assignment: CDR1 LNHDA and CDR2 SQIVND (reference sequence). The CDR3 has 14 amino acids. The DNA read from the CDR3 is TGTGCCAGTAGTTCCGACAGACAGAACACTGAA. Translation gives CASSSDRQNTE. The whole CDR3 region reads CASSSDRQNTEAFF.